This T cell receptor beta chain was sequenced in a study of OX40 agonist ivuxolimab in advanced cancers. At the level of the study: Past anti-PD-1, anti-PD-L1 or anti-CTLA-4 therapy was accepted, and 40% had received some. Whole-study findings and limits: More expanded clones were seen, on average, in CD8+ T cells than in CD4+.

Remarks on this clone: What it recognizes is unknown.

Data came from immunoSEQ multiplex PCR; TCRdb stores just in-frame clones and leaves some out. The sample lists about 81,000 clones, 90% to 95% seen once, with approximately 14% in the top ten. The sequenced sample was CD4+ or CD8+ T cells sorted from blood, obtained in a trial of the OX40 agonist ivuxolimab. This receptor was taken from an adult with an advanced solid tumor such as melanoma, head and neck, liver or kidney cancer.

CDR3 loop: CASLADPAYEQYF. The CDR3 nucleotides read TGTGCCAGCCTAGCCGACCCCGCCTACGAGCAGTACTTC. The chain employs TRBV18 and TRBJ2-7; tentatively, D is TRBD2 (5 bases). The V and J ends lost 8 bases and 2 bases respectively, with 13 bases between them. Germline lookup yields CDR1 KGHSH and CDR2 LQKENI. This CDR3 region has 13 residues. Drawing the rest from reference TRBV18 and TRBJ2-7, the complete variable domain is NAGVMQNPRHLVRRRGQEARLRCSPMKGHSHVYWYRQLPEEGLKFMVYLQKENIIDESGMPKERFSAEFPKEGPSILRIQQVVRGDSAAYFCASLADPAYEQYFGPGTRLTVT.